The 20 T cell receptor beta chains reported below all come from one sample, sequenced in a study of blood T cell repertoires in COVID-19. Sequencing was performed with immunoSEQ multiplex PCR; in TCRdb, only in-frame clones are kept and a portion is missing. The sample lists approximately 160,000 clones; less than 90% were seen once. Sequencing used PBMCs or T cells enriched from blood (not recorded which). The source of these receptors is a woman in her 50s who had recovered from COVID-19.

This clone has just a few counts. The rearrangement uses TRBV9 and TRBJ1-2; D may be TRBD1 (5 bases). Germline CDR1 and CDR2: SGDLS and YYNGEE. This CDR3 region has 17 residues. V was cut by 0 bases and J by 6 bases, with 21 bases left in between. The CDR3 loop is CASSVDKWGKATHGYTF. The CDR3 nucleotides read TGTGCCAGCAGCGTAGATAAGTGGGGCAAGGCGACCCATGGCTACACCTTC.

The CDR3 DNA follows: TGTGCCAGCAGCCCCCTAGCGGCATGGGGGACAGATACGCAGTATTTT. This translates into CASSPLAAWGTDTQYF. This chain joins TRBV9 and TRBJ2-3; 7 bases are a match to TRBD2. J gave up 3 bases and V 4 bases, and 11 bases lay outside the gene matches. Germline CDR1 SGDLS, CDR2 YYNGEE. The CDR3 extends over 16 amino acids.

The V and J genes are TRBV11-1 and TRBJ1-1, with no clear D. Trimming cost V 6 bases and J 1 base, with 12 bases left between them. Looked up from germline, CDR1 is SGHAT and CDR2 is FQDESV (reference sequence). The CDR3 is 14 residues long. The CDR3 nucleotides read TGTGCCAGCAGACAAAACGGGGAGAACACTGAAGCTTTCTTT. Translated: CASRQNGENTEAFF.

This rearrangement joins TRBV30 to TRBJ2-1, with TRBD1 matching 9 bases. Germline V CDR1 and CDR2: GTSNPN, SVGIG (reference sequence). V lost 3 bases, J lost 6 bases, and 3 bases stayed unmatched. This CDR3 comprises 13 residues. The CDR3 reads CAWSGGQGNEQFF. In DNA, the CDR3 is TGTGCCTGGAGCGGGGGACAGGGCAATGAGCAGTTCTTC.

CDR3 bases: TGTGCCAGCACCCTGGGGGCGACCACAGATACGCAGTATTTT. This translates into CASTLGATTDTQYF. The chain couples TRBV5-4 to TRBJ2-3; D might be TRBD1 (6 bases). The ends were cut back, 6 bases at V and 2 bases at J, with 13 bases in the middle. The CDR3 is 14 residues long. Germline V gene lookup returns CDR1 SGHNT and CDR2 YYREEE (reference sequence). Filled out from reference TRBV5-4 and TRBJ2-3, the complete variable domain reads ETGVTQSPTHLIKTRGQQVTLRCSSQSGHNTVSWYQQALGQGPQFIFQYYREEENGRGNFPPRFSGLQFPNYSSELNVNALELDDSALYLCASTLGATTDTQYFGPGTRLTVL.

This clone was recorded only once. This sequence joins TRBV7-6 and TRBJ2-3; the match to TRBD1 covers 12 bases. This CDR3 is 16 amino acids long. Looked up from germline, CDR1 is SGHVS and CDR2 is FNYEAQ. V shed 1 base and J 6 bases; nucleotides not matched to a gene: 5. DNA of the CDR3: TGTGCCAGCAGCTTAGGCAGCGGGACAGGGGGCGATACGCAGTATTTT. It yields the protein CASSLGSGTGGDTQYF.

The chain combines TRBV5-5 with TRBJ2-4; 11 bases are shared with TRBD1. There are 16 residues in the CDR3. Germline lookup yields CDR1 SGHKS and CDR2 YYEKEE (reference sequence). V shed 1 base, J shed 7 bases, and the junction held 7 bases outside the gene matches. The CDR3 bases are TGTGCCAGCAGCTTGAGGGGCGGACAGGGGGCGAACATTCAGTACTTC. Protein product: CASSLRGGQGANIQYF. The full variable domain, completed using reference TRBV5-5 and TRBJ2-4, is DAGVTQSPTHLIKTRGQQVTLRCSPISGHKSVSWYQQVLGQGPQFIFQYYEKEERGRGNFPDRFSARQFPNYSSELNVNALLLGDSALYLCASSLRGGQGANIQYFGAGTRLSVL.

This clone showed up just a few times. CDR3 sequence: CASSLTTEGTYGYTF. CDR3 coding DNA: TGTGCCAGCAGCTTGACTACAGAGGGTACCTATGGCTACACCTTC. The chain uses TRBV5-6 and TRBJ1-2; no firm D call. V was trimmed by 1 base and J by 4 bases, leaving 14 bases between them. Germline lookup yields CDR1 SGHDT and CDR2 YYEEEE. The CDR3 runs 15 residues.

This clone was recorded once. The rearrangement links TRBV9 to TRBJ1-1; perhaps TRBD1 as D (5 bases). V dropped 0 bases and J dropped 6 bases, with 12 bases sitting between them. The CDR3 is made up of 14 amino acids. CDR1 and CDR2 (germline): SGDLS, YYNGEE. Here the CDR3 reads CASSVAPGWAEAFF. The CDR3 nucleotides read TGTGCCAGCAGCGTAGCTCCAGGGTGGGCTGAAGCTTTCTTT.

The V and J genes are TRBV7-9 and TRBJ1-1, with D perhaps TRBD1 (6 bases). CDR3 size: 16 residues. Germline values: CDR1 SEHNR, CDR2 FQNEAQ (reference sequence). V shed 2 bases and J shed 8 bases, with 21 bases lying between them. CDR3 sequence reads: CASSLTGPVQGSEAFF. DNA of the CDR3: TGTGCCAGCAGCTTAACAGGGCCAGTCCAAGGATCGGAAGCTTTCTTT.

The chain joins TRBV7-9 to TRBJ2-1; 8 bases are a match to TRBD2. Germline-derived CDR1 and CDR2 are SEHNR and FQNEAQ (reference sequence). Trimming at V came to 5 bases and at J to 1 base, leaving 13 bases not matched to a gene. There are 18 residues in the CDR3. As DNA, the CDR3 is TGTGCCAGCAGCCCAGTCCGAGCGGGGGTTTATTCCTACAATGAGCAGTTCTTC. Encoded protein: CASSPVRAGVYSYNEQFF.

This clone was seen once. The gene calls are TRBV7-9 and TRBJ2-6; TRBD1 matches 9 bases. This CDR3 is built from 19 residues. CDR1 and CDR2 from the germline V gene are SEHNR and FQNEAQ (reference sequence). The J segment lost 0 bases and the V segment lost 1 base, leaving 7 bases of the junction unmatched. The CDR3 is CASSLDRDRVISGANVLTF. CDR3 bases: TGTGCCAGCAGCTTAGATAGGGACAGGGTCATCTCTGGGGCCAACGTCCTGACTTTC.

J is TRBJ1-3 and V is TRBV27; D is perhaps TRBD1 (6 bases). With 6 bases removed from V and 4 bases from J, the gap between germline ends came to 13 bases. CDR3 length equals 14 residues. Germline V gene data show CDR1 as MNHEY and CDR2 as SMNVEV (reference sequence). The CDR3 region has the DNA TGTGCCAGCAGCAGGGGCACATCCGGAAACACCATATATTTT. It translates to CASSRGTSGNTIYF.

The rearrangement links TRBV7-9 to TRBJ1-4, with D perhaps TRBD1 (6 bases). Trimming took off 4 bases at V and 5 bases at J, with 11 bases between the two ends. The CDR3 loop spans 14 amino acids. Germline CDR1 reads SEHNR; CDR2 reads FQNEAQ (reference sequence). CDR3 sequence reads: CASSSQGPNEKLFF. The CDR3 DNA reads TGTGCCAGCAGCTCACAGGGCCCCAATGAAAAACTGTTTTTT.

The chain has TRBV10-3 and TRBJ1-1; TRBD1 agrees at 10 bases. V shed 6 bases and J 5 bases; nucleotides not matched to a gene: 9. This CDR3 is built from 15 residues. Looked up from germline, CDR1 is ENHRY and CDR2 is SYGVKD. CDR3 protein: CAIRPSTGGVTEAFF. CDR3 bases: TGTGCCATCAGACCTTCGACAGGGGGCGTGACTGAAGCTTTCTTT.

The CDR3 DNA reads TGTGCCAGCAGCCGGGACAGGGGTGAAAAACTGTTTTTT. Translating gives CASSRDRGEKLFF. The chain links TRBV7-3 to TRBJ1-4; 10 positions agree with TRBD1. After removal of 5 bases from V and 7 bases from J, the junction contained 1 base not matched to a gene. CDR3 size: 13 residues. Germline V gene sequence: CDR1 SGHTA, CDR2 FQGTGA.

The genes are TRBV5-1 and TRBJ2-2; D is perhaps TRBD1 (6 bases). The CDR3 has 14 residues. Germline loops: CDR1 SGHRS, CDR2 YFSETQ. V gave up 7 bases and J gave up 1 base, with 11 bases separating them. The CDR3 region is CASGGGRNTGELFF. Written as DNA, the CDR3 is TGCGCCAGCGGTGGGGGCCGGAACACCGGGGAGCTGTTTTTT. Full variable domain (rest looked up from reference TRBV5-1 and TRBJ2-2): KAGVTQTPRYLIKTRGQQVTLSCSPISGHRSVSWYQQTPGQGLQFLFEYFSETQRNKGNFPGRFSGRQFSNSRSEMNVSTLELGDSALYLCASGGGRNTGELFFGEGSRLTVL.

The chain combines TRBV6-5 with TRBJ1-5; TRBD1 agrees at 7 bases. CDR3 length equals 14 residues. V trimming: 0 bases; J trimming: 6 bases; junction bases outside the gene matches: 2. The germline gives CDR1 MNHEY, CDR2 SVGAGI. The CDR3 nucleotides read TGTGCCAGCAGTTACTCGGCAGGGGGTCAGCCCCAGCATTTT. It yields the protein CASSYSAGGQPQHF.

The CDR3, as DNA: TGCGCCAGCAGCTTGGGGACAGGGGGCAGCAATCAGCCCCAGCATTTT. Translated: CASSLGTGGSNQPQHF. The rearrangement uses TRBV5-1 and TRBJ1-5; 11 bases are shared with TRBD1. Germline values: CDR1 SGHRS, CDR2 YFSETQ. V gave up 0 bases and J gave up 1 base; unmatched junction bases: 0. The CDR3 extends over 16 amino acids.

The J gene is TRBJ2-1, the V gene TRBV6-2 or TRBV6-3; 9 bases agree with TRBD2. This CDR3 is 17 amino acids long. After removal of 2 bases from V and 0 bases from J, the junction contained 5 bases not matched to a gene. CDR1 MNHEY and CDR2 SVGEGT come from the germline V gene. The DNA of the CDR3 is TGTGCCAGCAGTTACACCCCTAGCGGGACCTCCTACAATGAGCAGTTCTTC. This codes for CASSYTPSGTSYNEQFF.